Following are 7 T cell receptor beta chains from one sample sequenced in a study of blood T cell repertoires in COVID-19. Sequencing used immunoSEQ multiplex PCR; TCRdb keeps in-frame clones, though not all of them. The data contain about 230,000 clones, over 75% of them singletons. Sample: peripheral blood. These receptors were taken from a man in his fifties with COVID-19, enrolled during active disease.

The chain links TRBV10-2 to TRBJ1-1; 11 positions agree with TRBD1. The V and J ends lost 4 bases and 4 bases, in that order; junction bases with no gene match: 8. Germline V gives CDR1 WSHSY, CDR2 SAAADI. CDR3 length: 16 residues. The DNA for the CDR3 is TGCGCCAGCAGTGCCCGGACAGGGGGCGGGGTCACTGAAGCTTTCTTT. This sequence encodes CASSARTGGGVTEAFF.

A note on this clone: The junction does not match germline at one end; this may be a read error. The chain links TRBV28 to TRBJ1-1; TRBD1 aligns across 8 bases. The germline V gene has CDR1 MDHEN and CDR2 SYDVKM. The CDR3 has 14 residues. The CDR3 loop is CASSTGGYNNEAFF. The CDR3, as DNA: TGTGCCAGCTCTACAGGGGGTTATAACAATGAAGCTTTCTTT. The full variable domain, its missing parts supplied by reference TRBV28 and TRBJ1-1, is DVKVTQSSRYLVKRTGEKVFLECVQDMDHENMFWYRQDPGLGLRLIYFSYDVKMKEKGDIPEGYSVSREKKERFSLILESASTNQTSMYLCASSTGGYNNEAFFGQGTRLTVV.

The chain joins TRBV6-5 to TRBJ1-2; TRBD1 matches 9 bases. The V gene's germline CDR1 is MNHEY and CDR2 SVGAGI. The CDR3 runs to 14 residues. The V gene end was trimmed by 6 bases and the J gene end by 6 bases; junction bases not matched to a gene: 8. Here the CDR3 reads CASRRDRVPNGYTF. CDR3 DNA: TGTGCCAGCAGGAGGGACAGGGTCCCCAATGGCTACACCTTC.

Only one count was recorded for this clone. The chain uses TRBV3-1 (or the pseudogene TRBV3-2) and TRBJ1-6; D is perhaps TRBD1 (6 bases). The CDR3 extends over 13 amino acids. The V gene's germline CDR1 is LGHDT and CDR2 YNNKEL (reference sequence). V was trimmed by 4 bases and J by 8 bases, leaving 9 bases between them. CDR3 protein: CASSRSGDSPLHF. In nucleotides, the CDR3 is TGTGCCAGCAGCCGATCAGGGGATTCACCCCTCCACTTT.

This sequence joins TRBV15 and TRBJ2-6, with D possibly being TRBD2 (5 bases). CDR3 size: 18 residues. From germline, CDR1 is LNHNV and CDR2 YYDKDF (reference sequence). Trimming cost V 4 bases and J 2 bases, with 18 bases left between them. The CDR3, as DNA: TGTGCCACCAGCATCGGGGTACGGGGAACAACTGGGGCCAACGTCCTGACTTTC. The encoded protein is CATSIGVRGTTGANVLTF.

The chain employs TRBV4-2 and TRBJ2-3; 11 bases agree with TRBD2. CDR1 is LGHNA, CDR2 YNFKEQ, per germline. J lost 4 bases, V lost 5 bases, and 17 bases had no gene match. The CDR3 spans 19 residues. The CDR3 nucleotides are TGTGCCAGCAGCGTCCGTTTAGCGGGAGGGCCCTCTGGTGCAGATACGCAGTATTTT. Translation gives CASSVRLAGGPSGADTQYF.

V gene TRBV18 combines with J gene TRBJ1-1; unclear D gene. The germline gives CDR1 KGHSH, CDR2 LQKENI. This CDR3 spans 15 amino acids. V gave up 6 bases and J gave up 3 bases, with 17 bases separating them. The CDR3 here is CASSPGSYLDTEAFF. CDR3 DNA: TGTGCCAGCTCCCCGGGGTCGTACTTGGACACTGAAGCTTTCTTT.